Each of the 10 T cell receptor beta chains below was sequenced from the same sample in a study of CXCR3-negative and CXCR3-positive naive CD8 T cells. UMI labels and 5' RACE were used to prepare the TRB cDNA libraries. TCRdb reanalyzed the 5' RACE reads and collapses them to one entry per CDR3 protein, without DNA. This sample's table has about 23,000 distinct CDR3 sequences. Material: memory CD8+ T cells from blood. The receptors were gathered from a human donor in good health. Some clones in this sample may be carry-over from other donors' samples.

The CDR3: CASSEVDRAGYTF. V usage is TRBV10-1 and J usage is TRBJ1-2; with no DNA, the TCRdb D assignment of TRBD1 cannot be verified. CDR3 length: 13 residues. CDR1 and CDR2 from the germline V gene are WNHNN and SYGVQD (reference sequence).

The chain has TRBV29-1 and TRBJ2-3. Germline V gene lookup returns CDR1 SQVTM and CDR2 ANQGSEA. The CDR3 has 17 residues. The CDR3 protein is CSVEAVRGPAPTDTQYF.

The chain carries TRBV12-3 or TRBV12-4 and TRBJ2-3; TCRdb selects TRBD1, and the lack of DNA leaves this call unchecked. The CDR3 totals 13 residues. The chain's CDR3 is CASSSGGGDTQYF.

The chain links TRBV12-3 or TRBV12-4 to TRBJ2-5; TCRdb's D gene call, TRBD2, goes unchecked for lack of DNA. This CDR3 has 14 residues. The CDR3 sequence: CASSPSGERQTQYF.

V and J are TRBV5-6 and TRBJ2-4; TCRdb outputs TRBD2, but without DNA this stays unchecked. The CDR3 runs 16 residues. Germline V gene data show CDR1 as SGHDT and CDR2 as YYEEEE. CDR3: CASSLGANPTKNIQYF.

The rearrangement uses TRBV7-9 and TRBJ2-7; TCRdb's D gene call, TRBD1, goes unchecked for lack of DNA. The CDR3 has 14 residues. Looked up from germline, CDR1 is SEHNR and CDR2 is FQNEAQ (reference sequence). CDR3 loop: CASSAGTGAREQYF.

The CDR3 protein is CATSRDQGSYNEQFF. This chain joins TRBV15 and TRBJ2-1; with no DNA, the TCRdb D assignment of TRBD1 cannot be verified. The CDR3 is 15 amino acids. CDR1 is LNHNV, CDR2 YYDKDF, per germline (reference sequence).

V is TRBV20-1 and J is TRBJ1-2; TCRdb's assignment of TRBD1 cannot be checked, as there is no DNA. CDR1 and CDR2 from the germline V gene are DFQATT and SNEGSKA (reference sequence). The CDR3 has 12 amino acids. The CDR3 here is CSARDGDSGYTF.

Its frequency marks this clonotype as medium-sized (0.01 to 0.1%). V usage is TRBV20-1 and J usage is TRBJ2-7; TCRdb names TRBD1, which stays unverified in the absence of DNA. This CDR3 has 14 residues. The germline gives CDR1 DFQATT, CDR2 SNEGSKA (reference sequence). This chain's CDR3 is CSVRGGQDSYEQYF.

CDR3 loop: CSAPPLGQETQYF. The chain has TRBV20-1 and TRBJ2-5; TCRdb's D call, TRBD1, is unchecked because there is no DNA. From germline, CDR1 is DFQATT and CDR2 SNEGSKA (reference sequence). This CDR3 comprises 13 residues.